The T cell receptor (beta chain) described here comes from a study of blood T cell repertoires in COVID-19. Study details: Samples representing acute and convalescent COVID-19 were sourced from the United States, Italy and Spain. T cells, B-cell-depleted T cells, or PBMCs supplied cDNA or gDNA.

Study processing details: By means of reference gene primer amplification, nucleated cell counts were estimated. Profiling relied on immunoSEQ multiplex PCR, and the TCRdb table lists in-frame clones only, not all of them. The V and J calls and clone size are taken from that table; D and trimming were inferred from the DNA. The sample consists of around 210,000 clones, almost 85% of them appearing once. Sequencing input: peripheral blood. The source is a man between 50 and 59 years old with COVID-19, enrolled during active disease.

The CDR3 DNA follows: TGTGCCAGCAAGCCCGGGACAGGGACCAACTACGAGCAGTACTTC. This codes for CASKPGTGTNYEQYF. This rearrangement joins TRBV6-5 to TRBJ2-7, with 9 bases identical to TRBD1. Looked up from germline, CDR1 is MNHEY and CDR2 is SVGAGI. This CDR3 has 15 residues. V gave up 7 bases and J gave up 3 bases; unmatched junction bases: 10.